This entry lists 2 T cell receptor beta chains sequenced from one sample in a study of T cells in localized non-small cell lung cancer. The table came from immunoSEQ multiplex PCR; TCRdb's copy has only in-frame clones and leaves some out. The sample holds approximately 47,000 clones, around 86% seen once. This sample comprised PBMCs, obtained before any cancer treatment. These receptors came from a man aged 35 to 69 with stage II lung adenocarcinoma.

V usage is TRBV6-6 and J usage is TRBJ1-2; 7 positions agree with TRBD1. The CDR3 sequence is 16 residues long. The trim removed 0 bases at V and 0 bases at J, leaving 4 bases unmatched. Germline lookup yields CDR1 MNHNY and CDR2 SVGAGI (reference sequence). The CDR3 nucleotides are TGTGCCAGCAGTTACTCTGGGACAGAAACTAACTATGGCTACACCTTC. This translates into CASSYSGTETNYGYTF.

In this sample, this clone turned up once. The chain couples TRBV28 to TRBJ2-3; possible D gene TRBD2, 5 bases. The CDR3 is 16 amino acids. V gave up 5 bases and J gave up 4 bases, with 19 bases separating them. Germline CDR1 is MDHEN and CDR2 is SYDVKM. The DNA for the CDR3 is TGTGCCAGCAGTCCCCCTTCGGGGTATGGAGCAGATACGCAGTATTTT. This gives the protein CASSPPSGYGADTQYF.